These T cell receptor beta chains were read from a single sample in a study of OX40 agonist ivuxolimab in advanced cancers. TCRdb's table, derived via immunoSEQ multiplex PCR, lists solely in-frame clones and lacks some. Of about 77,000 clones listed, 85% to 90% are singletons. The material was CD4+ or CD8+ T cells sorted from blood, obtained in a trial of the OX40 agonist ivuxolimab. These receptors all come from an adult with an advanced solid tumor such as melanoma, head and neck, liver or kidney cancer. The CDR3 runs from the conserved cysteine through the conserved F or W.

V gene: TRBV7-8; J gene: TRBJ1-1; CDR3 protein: CASSRNSGTGTEAFF
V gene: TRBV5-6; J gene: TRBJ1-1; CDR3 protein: CASSRRGWDSNTEAFF
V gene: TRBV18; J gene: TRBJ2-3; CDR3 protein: CASSPVAGAPDTQYF
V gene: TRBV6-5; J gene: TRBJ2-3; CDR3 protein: CATLGAGRTDTQYF
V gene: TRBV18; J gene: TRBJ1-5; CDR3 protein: CASSPAGGSNQPQHF
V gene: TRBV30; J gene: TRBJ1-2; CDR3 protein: CAWSVIRGYTF
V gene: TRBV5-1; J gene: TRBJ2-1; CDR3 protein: CASSLPGTGYVDEQFF
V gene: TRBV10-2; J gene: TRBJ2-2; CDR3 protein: CASVGQGYTGELFF
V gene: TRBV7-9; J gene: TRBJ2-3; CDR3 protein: CASSARGQMRDTQYF
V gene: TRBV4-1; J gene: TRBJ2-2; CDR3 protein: CASSPVTGAYSGELFF
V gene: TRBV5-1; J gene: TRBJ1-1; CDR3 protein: CASSLLGSDTEAFF
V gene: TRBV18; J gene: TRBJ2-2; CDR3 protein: CASSLLPRQALGGELFF
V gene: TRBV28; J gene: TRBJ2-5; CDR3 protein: CASSSAGGPRETQYF
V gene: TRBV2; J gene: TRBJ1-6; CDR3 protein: CASHLGSYNSPLHF
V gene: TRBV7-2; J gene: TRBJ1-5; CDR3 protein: CASSLRGSSNQPQHF
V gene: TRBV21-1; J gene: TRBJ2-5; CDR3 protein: CASSYRSQDSVETQYF
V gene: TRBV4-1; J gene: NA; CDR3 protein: CASSQARVRSEQYF
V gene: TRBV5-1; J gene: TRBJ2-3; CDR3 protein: CASSWGTGEDTQYF
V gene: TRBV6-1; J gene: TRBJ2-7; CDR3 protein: CASSGGLAETYEQYF
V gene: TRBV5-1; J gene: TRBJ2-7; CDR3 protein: CASSRSGTGGYEQYF
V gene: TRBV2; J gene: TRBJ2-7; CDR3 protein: CASSLGQGETEDSF
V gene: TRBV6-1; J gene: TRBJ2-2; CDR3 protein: CASSLQGPTGELFF
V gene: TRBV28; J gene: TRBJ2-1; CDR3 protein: CASSFGDTYNEQFF
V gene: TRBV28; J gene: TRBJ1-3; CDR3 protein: CASSPTGSRRNTIYF
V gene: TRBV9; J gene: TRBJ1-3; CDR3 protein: CASSPEAGNTIYF
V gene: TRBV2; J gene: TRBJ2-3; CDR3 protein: CAIPGRTTDTQYF
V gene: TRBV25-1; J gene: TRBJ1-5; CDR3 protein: CASSDGAAGNQPQHF
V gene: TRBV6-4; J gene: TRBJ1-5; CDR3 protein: CASSDSGQGGQPQHF
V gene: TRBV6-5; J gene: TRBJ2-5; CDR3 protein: CASSPTRRETQYF
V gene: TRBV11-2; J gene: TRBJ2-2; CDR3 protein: CASSSRTENTGELFF
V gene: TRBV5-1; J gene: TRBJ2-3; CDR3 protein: CASSFQEELDTQYF
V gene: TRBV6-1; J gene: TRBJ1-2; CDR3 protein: CASSEGGFGYTF
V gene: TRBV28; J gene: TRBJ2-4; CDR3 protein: CASSSRLGREGNIQYF
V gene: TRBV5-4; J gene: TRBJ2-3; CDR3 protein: CASSRLTGGGSTDTQYF
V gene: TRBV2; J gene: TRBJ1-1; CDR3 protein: CASSEDWRRGAMNTEAFF
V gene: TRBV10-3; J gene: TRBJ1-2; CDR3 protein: CAIRATANYGYTF
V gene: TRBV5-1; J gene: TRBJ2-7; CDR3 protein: CASSLPSTYEQYF
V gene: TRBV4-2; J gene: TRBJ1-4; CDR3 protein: CASSQVDQGGEEKLFF
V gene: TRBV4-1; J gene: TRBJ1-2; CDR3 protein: CASSQAPDRGGYTF
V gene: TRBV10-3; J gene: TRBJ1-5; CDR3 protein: CAISEGWAESNQPQHF
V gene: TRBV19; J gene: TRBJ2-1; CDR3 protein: CASSMGGGRSYNEQFF
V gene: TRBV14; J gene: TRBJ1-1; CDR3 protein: CASSQADGAATEAFF
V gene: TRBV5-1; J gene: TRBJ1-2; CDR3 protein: CASSLGGTARYGYTF